Sequencing of this TCR beta chain was carried out in a study of regulatory T cells in long-lasting Graves disease. Study in general: Graves' cases, newly diagnosed, had used antithyroid drugs under 3 months.

This CDR3 region has 12 residues. V trimming: 7 bases; J trimming: 7 bases; junction bases outside the gene matches: 6. Looked up from germline, CDR1 is SNHLY and CDR2 is FYNNEI. Time point in this sample: newly diagnosed GD, antithyroid drugs for less than 3 months. RNA extracted from PBMCs served as the sequencing template. Notes on the study in general: Among samples with persistent disease, TRBV28, TRBJ1-2 and TRBJ2-5 were favored. Less diverse TCR repertoires were seen in persistent Graves' patients than in newly diagnosed ones.

Regarding this clonotype: What it binds is unknown.

CDR3-region Arm-PCR and iRepertoire HTBI primers produced the TCR beta libraries. TCRdb itself ran the multiplex PCR reads through MiXCR, one entry per CDR3 protein. The data hold around 420,000 distinct CDR3 sequences, with around 16% observed a single time. The source was peripheral blood mononuclear cells (PBMCs), collected at new diagnosis, from a patient treated with antithyroid drugs. The V and J genes are TRBV2 and TRBJ2-7, with 8 bases that match TRBD1. This clonotype originated in a female donor with Graves disease. CDR3 loop: CASKGQGSEQYF. In DNA, the CDR3 is TGTGCCAGCAAAGGACAGGGTTCGGAGCAGTACTTC.